The 31 T cell receptor beta chains presented below share a single source sample, sequenced in a study of blood T cell repertoires in COVID-19. TCRdb's copy holds only in-frame clones and misses some; the assay was immunoSEQ multiplex PCR. The table records about 140,000 clones, almost 90% of them present only once. Sequencing used peripheral blood. The source of these receptors is a middle-aged man with active or convalescent COVID-19.

The V gene is TRBV13, the J gene TRBJ2-5; D ambiguous. The CDR3 loop spans 16 amino acids. Trimming left V 1 base short and J 0 bases short, with 12 bases between. The germline gives CDR1 PRHDT, CDR2 FYEKMQ (reference sequence). Written as DNA, the CDR3 is TGTGCCAGCAGCTTAGAGGCTTCTGGAGACCAAGAGACCCAGTACTTC. This gives the protein CASSLEASGDQETQYF.

The CDR3 DNA reads as TGCGCCAGCAGCCATGGACTACCCTACAATGAGCAGTTCTTC. This sequence encodes CASSHGLPYNEQFF. The chain is built from TRBV5-1 and TRBJ2-1; tentatively, D is TRBD2 (6 bases). The CDR3 length is 14 residues. The germline V gene has CDR1 SGHRS and CDR2 YFSETQ. The V and J ends lost 4 bases and 2 bases respectively, with 10 bases between them.

The chain is built from TRBV6-1 and TRBJ1-5, with D hard to call. V lost 2 bases and J 3 bases, leaving 5 bases between the germline ends. The CDR3 loop spans 13 amino acids. Germline V CDR1 and CDR2: MNHNS, SASEGT. CDR3 in DNA: TGTGCCAGCAGTGAACTACCCAATCAGCCCCAGCATTTT. This translates into CASSELPNQPQHF.

This clone was recorded a few times. The V gene is TRBV28, the J gene TRBJ2-7, with D perhaps TRBD2 (6 bases). V lost 2 bases, J lost 1 base, and 24 bases lay in between. This CDR3 region has 19 residues. The V gene's germline CDR1 is MDHEN and CDR2 SYDVKM. As DNA, the CDR3 is TGTGCCAGCAGTTTAGAGTCTCGGGGGACTCGAGTTGGGTCCTACGAGCAGTACTTC. This sequence encodes CASSLESRGTRVGSYEQYF.

The rearrangement joins TRBV5-4 to TRBJ2-1; 11 bases map to TRBD2. With V trimmed by 1 base and J by 2 bases, 2 bases remained unmatched. CDR1 SGHNT and CDR2 YYREEE come from the germline V gene (reference sequence). The CDR3 is 16 amino acids. For the CDR3, the DNA is TGTGCCAGCAGCTTGATGGGACTAGCGGCCTACAATGAGCAGTTCTTC. Its protein product is CASSLMGLAAYNEQFF.

V is TRBV19 and J is TRBJ1-6; D is possibly TRBD1 (6 bases). The CDR3 has 16 amino acids. The V and J ends lost 4 bases and 7 bases respectively, with 17 bases between them. The germline V gene encodes CDR1 LNHDA and CDR2 SQIVND (reference sequence). The CDR3 sequence: CASSKDLGQGNSPLHF. The CDR3 DNA follows: TGTGCCAGTAGTAAGGACTTGGGACAAGGGAATTCACCCCTCCACTTT.

The chain joins TRBV5-6 to TRBJ2-7, with TRBD2 identical over 8 bases. Per the germline V gene, CDR1 is SGHDT and CDR2 is YYEEEE. Unmatched junction bases numbered 2, after V lost 5 bases and J lost 1 base. This CDR3 spans 13 amino acids. The CDR3 protein is CASSPGGSYEQYF. In DNA, the CDR3 is TGTGCCAGCAGTCCGGGAGGGTCCTACGAGCAGTACTTC. The full variable domain, rest sourced from reference TRBV5-6 and TRBJ2-7, is DAGVTQSPTHLIKTRGQQVTLRCSPKSGHDTVSWYQQALGQGPQFIFQYYEEEERQRGNFPDRFSGHQFPNYSSELNVNALLLGDSALYLCASSPGGSYEQYFGPGTRLTVT.

The genes are TRBV5-1 and TRBJ2-7; 7 nucleotides align to TRBD1. This CDR3 contains 16 residues. Germline V gives CDR1 SGHRS, CDR2 YFSETQ. V dropped 3 bases and J dropped 4; count of bases not matched to a gene: 13. The CDR3 sequence is CASSSGTAMLTYEQYF. The CDR3 DNA is TGCGCCAGCAGCTCCGGGACAGCCATGCTAACTTACGAGCAGTACTTC.

The chain is built from TRBV5-6 and TRBJ2-7, with 7 positions matching TRBD1. Germline CDR1 and CDR2: SGHDT and YYEEEE. The CDR3 runs 14 residues. V lost 1 base, J lost 3 bases, and 4 bases stayed unmatched. The CDR3 DNA is TGTGCCAGCAGCTTGCCGGGACAGAGCTACGAGCAGTACTTC. Protein: CASSLPGQSYEQYF.

The chain links TRBV5-1 to TRBJ2-3; TRBD2 matches at 9 bases. From germline, CDR1 is SGHRS and CDR2 YFSETQ. After removal of 5 bases from V and 0 bases from J, the junction contained 7 bases not matched to a gene. CDR3 size: 16 residues. This chain's CDR3 is CASRQGLASSTDTQYF. CDR3 nucleotide sequence: TGCGCCAGCAGGCAGGGACTAGCCTCTAGCACAGATACGCAGTATTTT.

The chain links TRBV24-1 to TRBJ2-1, with D possibly TRBD1 on 5 matching bases. Germline assignment: CDR1 KGHDR and CDR2 SFDVKD. The V end lost 8 bases, the J end lost 6 bases, and 19 bases lay between the germline ends. This CDR3 spans 15 amino acids. CDR3 in amino acids: CATTPGGAGLNEQFF. CDR3 nucleotide sequence: TGTGCCACCACCCCGGGTGGGGCAGGCCTCAATGAGCAGTTCTTC.

The chain employs TRBV24-1 and TRBJ2-1; 11 bases are a match to TRBD2. The length of the CDR3 is 17 residues. CDR1 is KGHDR, CDR2 SFDVKD, per germline. Trimming cost V 4 bases and J 9 bases; bases outside gene matches: 13. In nucleotides, the CDR3 is TGTGCCACCAGTGACCCTAGCGGGAGGACCCACATTAGTGAGCAGTTCTTC. Protein sequence: CATSDPSGRTHISEQFF.

J is TRBJ2-1 and V is TRBV5-1; D is ambiguous. V lost 6 bases and J 14 bases, leaving 6 bases between the germline ends. Germline assignment: CDR1 SGHRS and CDR2 YFSETQ. The CDR3 length is 8 residues. The CDR3 DNA follows: TGCGCCAGCATCCCCAAGTTCTTC. Its translation: CASIPKFF.

This clone has just one count. The chain links TRBV5-1 to TRBJ2-5, with D possibly being TRBD1 (5 bases). CDR1 and CDR2 from the germline V gene are SGHRS and YFSETQ. Trimming took 0 bases from V and 5 from J, leaving 14 bases between them. There are 15 residues in the CDR3. The CDR3 spells CASSLGGHPFETQYF. The CDR3 coding sequence is TGCGCCAGCAGCTTGGGGGGCCACCCGTTTGAGACCCAGTACTTC.

The DNA of the CDR3 is TGTGCCACCTCCTTAGGGGGATATGACTATGGCTACACCTTC. It is translated as CATSLGGYDYGYTF. V is TRBV2 and J is TRBJ1-2; D is perhaps TRBD1 (6 bases). This CDR3 has 14 amino acids. The V gene's germline CDR1 is SNHLY and CDR2 FYNNEI. Deletions cut 10 bases from V and 3 bases from J, with 18 bases between.

The chain links TRBV19 to TRBJ1-5, with 7 bases fitting TRBD1. CDR3 length equals 16 residues. Trimming cost V 5 bases and J 0 bases; bases outside gene matches: 7. The V gene's germline CDR1 is LNHDA and CDR2 SQIVND (reference sequence). The CDR3 bases are TGTGCCAGTAGTGCCTCTGGGACAGTTAGCAATCAGCCCCAGCATTTT. Amino acid sequence: CASSASGTVSNQPQHF.

The chain is built from TRBV27 and TRBJ2-3; no firm D call. V lost 7 bases to trimming and J lost 0 bases, with 14 bases between them. The CDR3 totals 15 residues. From germline, CDR1 is MNHEY and CDR2 SMNVEV (reference sequence). This CDR3 is CASTPRGLSTDTQYF. As DNA, the CDR3 is TGTGCCAGCACCCCCCGAGGCCTCAGCACAGATACGCAGTATTTT.

V gene TRBV5-1 combines with J gene TRBJ2-1; 9 bases agree with TRBD2. CDR3 size: 16 residues. V gave up 4 bases and J gave up 8 bases; unmatched junction bases: 13. CDR1 is SGHRS and CDR2 is YFSETQ in the germline V gene. CDR3 coding DNA: TGCGCCAGCAGCGCGAGACTAGCGGAAGCGACCGATGAGCAGTTCTTC. This codes for CASSARLAEATDEQFF.

The chain joins TRBV3-1 (or the pseudogene TRBV3-2) to TRBJ2-3, with TRBD1 matching over 8 bases. The V gene's germline CDR1 is LGHDT and CDR2 YNNKEL (reference sequence). The junction had 3 bases not matched to a gene; V was cut back by 4 bases and J by 0 bases. The CDR3 covers 15 residues. The CDR3 DNA follows: TGTGCCAGCAGCCCTTGGGACAGGAGCACAGATACGCAGTATTTT. Translation gives CASSPWDRSTDTQYF.

The CDR3 bases are TGTGCCAGCAGCTTAGCAGGGGCTAAGACCCAGTACTTC. As protein: CASSLAGAKTQYF. This chain connects TRBV11-2 to TRBJ2-5; TRBD1 is a possible D gene (6 bases). The germline V gene has CDR1 SGHAT and CDR2 FQNNGV. Trimming stripped 1 base from V and 6 bases from J, with 9 bases between. The CDR3 spans 13 residues.

This clone appeared a few times. This chain connects TRBV28 to TRBJ1-2; 7 bases align to TRBD1. Germline lookup yields CDR1 MDHEN and CDR2 SYDVKM. The CDR3 contains 16 residues. V was pared by 5 bases and J by 8 bases, with 17 bases of the junction left unmatched. The chain's CDR3 is CASSTQTGKAPRGYTF. The DNA for the CDR3 is TGTGCCAGCAGTACCCAGACAGGGAAAGCGCCTCGGGGCTACACCTTC.

The rearrangement links TRBV21-1 to TRBJ1-5. TRBV21-1 is a listed pseudogene. The CDR3 extends over 14 amino acids. CDR3 protein: CASSKMRADQPQHF. CDR3 DNA sequence: TGTGCCAGCAGCAAAATGAGGGCGGATCAGCCCCAGCATTTT.

V gene TRBV6-2 or TRBV6-3 combines with J gene TRBJ2-3; 7 positions match TRBD1. CDR1 is MNHEY, CDR2 SVGEGT, per germline. CDR3 length equals 19 residues. Germline trimming cut 2 bases from V and 0 bases from J; bases unmatched to any gene: 14. CDR3 amino acids: CASSYPPGQSSLSTDTQYF. CDR3 coding DNA: TGTGCCAGCAGTTACCCACCGGGACAGTCCTCTCTTAGCACAGATACGCAGTATTTT.

V gene TRBV3-1 (or the pseudogene TRBV3-2) combines with J gene TRBJ2-7, with 10 bases aligning to TRBD1. Germline CDR1 LGHDT, CDR2 YNNKEL (reference sequence). V trimming: 3 bases; J trimming: 2 bases; junction bases outside the gene matches: 4. The CDR3 runs to 15 residues. The CDR3 is CASSHADRGTYEQYF. The CDR3 coding sequence is TGTGCCAGCAGCCATGCGGACAGGGGGACCTACGAGCAGTACTTC.

The rearrangement uses TRBV7-9 and TRBJ2-1, with 14 nucleotides matching TRBD2. The V segment lost 0 bases and the J segment 9 bases; nucleotides outside the gene matches: 1. Germline loops: CDR1 SEHNR, CDR2 FQNEAQ (reference sequence). The CDR3 runs 15 residues. The CDR3 protein is CASSLAGLAGVEQFF. CDR3 coding DNA: TGTGCCAGCAGCTTAGCGGGACTAGCGGGAGTTGAGCAGTTCTTC. Filled out from reference TRBV7-9 and TRBJ2-1, the complete variable domain reads DTGVSQNPRHKITKRGQNVTFRCDPISEHNRLYWYRQTLGQGPEFLTYFQNEAQLEKSRLLSDRFSAERPKGSFSTLEIQRTEQGDSAMYLCASSLAGLAGVEQFFGPGTRLTVL.

This clone has just one count. This chain joins TRBV5-1 and TRBJ2-7; possibly TRBD2 for D (5 bases). The germline V gene has CDR1 SGHRS and CDR2 YFSETQ. There are 14 residues in the CDR3. V dropped 4 bases and J dropped 3 bases, with 14 bases sitting between them. In nucleotides, the CDR3 is TGCGCCAGCAGCCCGGACTCGGGGTTCTACGAGCAGTACTTC. This gives the protein CASSPDSGFYEQYF.

The genes are TRBV6-2 or TRBV6-3 and TRBJ1-6, with 9 bases that match TRBD1. The CDR3 is 14 residues long. Germline CDR1 MNHEY, CDR2 SVGEGT. Unmatched junction bases numbered 3, after V lost 5 bases and J lost 7 bases. DNA of the CDR3: TGTGCCAGCAGTAGGACAGGGGACAATTCACCCCTCCACTTT. It specifies CASSRTGDNSPLHF.

The chain recombines TRBV28 with TRBJ1-5, with TRBD1 matching 8 bases. Germline V CDR1 and CDR2: MDHEN, SYDVKM. The ends lost 3 bases at V and 7 bases at J; junction bases unmatched: 8. The length of the CDR3 is 15 residues. CDR3 nucleotides: TGTGCCAGCAGTTTCTCGTGGACAGGGATACAGCCCCAGCATTTT. This encodes CASSFSWTGIQPQHF.

The J gene is TRBJ2-4, the V gene TRBV19; 10 bases line up with TRBD2. This CDR3 has 14 residues. V lost 1 base and J lost 7; bases outside the gene matches: 1. Germline V CDR1 and CDR2: LNHDA, SQIVND (reference sequence). DNA for the CDR3: TGTGCCAGTAGTATAGGTAGCGGGAGGAACATTCAGTACTTC. Translating it yields CASSIGSGRNIQYF.

CDR3: CAWSVTSGVYEQYF. In nucleotides, the CDR3 is TGTGCCTGGAGTGTGACTAGCGGGGTCTACGAGCAGTACTTC. The J gene is TRBJ2-7, the V gene TRBV30, with TRBD2 matching 11 bases. Per the germline V gene, CDR1 is GTSNPN and CDR2 is SVGIG (reference sequence). V lost 0 bases to trimming and J lost 3 bases; unmatched junction nucleotides: 1. This CDR3 spans 14 amino acids. The full variable domain, with the rest looked up from reference TRBV30 and TRBJ2-7, is SQTIHQWPATLVQPVGSPLSLECTVEGTSNPNLYWYRQAAGRGLQLLFYSVGIGQISSEVPQNLSASRPQDRQFILSSKKLLLSDSGFYLCAWSVTSGVYEQYFGPGTRLTVT.

V gene TRBV28 combines with J gene TRBJ1-2; 9 nucleotides match TRBD1. The germline CDR1 and CDR2 sequences are MDHEN and SYDVKM. This CDR3 is 14 amino acids long. With 7 bases clipped from V and 4 bases from J, the junction kept 7 bases outside the gene matches. Written as DNA, the CDR3 is TGTGCCAGCAAAGGGACAGGGAATGGCTATGGCTACACCTTC. Translating it yields CASKGTGNGYGYTF.